This T cell receptor beta chain is from a study of blood T cell repertoires in COVID-19. Study in general: Nucleic acid was either cDNA or gDNA, and it came from T cells, B-cell-depleted T cells, or PBMCs.

Assay: immunoSEQ multiplex PCR; the TCRdb copy retains only in-frame clones and omits some. This table has hundreds of thousands of clones, 75% to 90% appearing once. The V segment lost 3 bases and the J segment 2 bases; nucleotides outside the gene matches: 6. There are 15 residues in the CDR3. The germline V gene encodes CDR1 DFQATT and CDR2 SNEGSKA (reference sequence). Sequenced sample: peripheral blood. The rearrangement joins TRBV20-1 to TRBJ2-3, with 9 bases identical to TRBD2. This TCR was recovered from a man aged 18 to 29 with active or convalescent COVID-19. This CDR3 is CSASISGRNTDTQYF. CDR3 nucleotides: TGCAGTGCTAGTATCAGCGGGAGGAACACAGATACGCAGTATTTT.